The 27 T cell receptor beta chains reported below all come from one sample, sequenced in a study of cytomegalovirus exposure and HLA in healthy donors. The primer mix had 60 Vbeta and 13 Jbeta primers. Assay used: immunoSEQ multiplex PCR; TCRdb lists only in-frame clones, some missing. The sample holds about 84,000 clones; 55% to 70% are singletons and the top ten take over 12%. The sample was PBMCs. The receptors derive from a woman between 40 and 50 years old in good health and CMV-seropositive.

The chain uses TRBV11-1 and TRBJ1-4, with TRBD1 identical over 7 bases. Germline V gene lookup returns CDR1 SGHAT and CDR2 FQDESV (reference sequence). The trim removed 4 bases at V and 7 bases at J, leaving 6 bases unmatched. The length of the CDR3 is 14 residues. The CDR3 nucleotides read TGTGCCAGCAGCTCGGACAGGACTCTTGAAAAACTGTTTTTT. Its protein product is CASSSDRTLEKLFF.

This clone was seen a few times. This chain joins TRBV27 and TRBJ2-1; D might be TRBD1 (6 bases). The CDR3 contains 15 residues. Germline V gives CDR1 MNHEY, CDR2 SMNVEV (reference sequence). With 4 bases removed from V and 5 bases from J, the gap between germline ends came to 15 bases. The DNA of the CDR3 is TGTGCCAGCAGTTACCAGGGGTGGTTCAACAATGAGCAGTTCTTC. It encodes CASSYQGWFNNEQFF.

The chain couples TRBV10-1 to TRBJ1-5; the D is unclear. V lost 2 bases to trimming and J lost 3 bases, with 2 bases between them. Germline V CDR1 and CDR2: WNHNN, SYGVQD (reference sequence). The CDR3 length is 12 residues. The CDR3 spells CASSEHNQPQHF. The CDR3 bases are TGCGCCAGCAGTGAGCACAATCAGCCCCAGCATTTT.

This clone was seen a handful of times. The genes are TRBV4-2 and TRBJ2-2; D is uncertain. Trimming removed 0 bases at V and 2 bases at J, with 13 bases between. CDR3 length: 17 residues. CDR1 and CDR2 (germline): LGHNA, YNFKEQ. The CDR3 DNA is TGTGCCAGCAGCCAAGATTGGGCACTCTTAAACACCGGGGAGCTGTTTTTT. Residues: CASSQDWALLNTGELFF.

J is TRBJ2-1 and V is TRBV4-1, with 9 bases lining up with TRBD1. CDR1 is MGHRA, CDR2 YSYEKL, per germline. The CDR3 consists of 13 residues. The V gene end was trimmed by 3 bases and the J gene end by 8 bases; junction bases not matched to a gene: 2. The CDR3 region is CASSHTGGHEQFF. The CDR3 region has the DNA TGCGCCAGCAGCCATACAGGGGGCCATGAGCAGTTCTTC.

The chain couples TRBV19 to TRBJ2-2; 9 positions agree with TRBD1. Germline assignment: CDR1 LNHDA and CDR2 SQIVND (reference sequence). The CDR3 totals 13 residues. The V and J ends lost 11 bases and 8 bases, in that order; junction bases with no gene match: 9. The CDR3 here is CAVHRGQGGELFF. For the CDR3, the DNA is TGTGCCGTCCACAGGGGGCAAGGAGGGGAGCTGTTTTTT. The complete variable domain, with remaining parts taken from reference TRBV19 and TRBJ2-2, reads DGGITQSPKYLFRKEGQNVTLSCEQNLNHDAMYWYRQDPGQGLRLIYYSQIVNDFQKGDIAEGYSVSREKKESFPLTVTSAQKNPTAFYLCAVHRGQGGELFFGEGSRLTVL.

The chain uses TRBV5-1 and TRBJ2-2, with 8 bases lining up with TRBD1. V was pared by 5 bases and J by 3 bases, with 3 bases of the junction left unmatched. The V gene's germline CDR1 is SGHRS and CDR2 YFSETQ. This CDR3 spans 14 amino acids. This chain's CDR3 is CASRETGDTGELFF. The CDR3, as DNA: TGCGCCAGCAGGGAGACAGGGGACACCGGGGAGCTGTTTTTT.

CDR3 loop: CASSVDPAGPYEQYF. The CDR3 DNA follows: TGTGCCAGCAGCGTAGACCCAGCGGGGCCCTACGAGCAGTACTTC. The chain has TRBV9 and TRBJ2-7, with 7 nucleotides matching TRBD2. Trimming cost V 0 bases and J 2 bases; bases outside gene matches: 5. Germline V lookup: CDR1 SGDLS, CDR2 YYNGEE. The CDR3 has 15 amino acids.

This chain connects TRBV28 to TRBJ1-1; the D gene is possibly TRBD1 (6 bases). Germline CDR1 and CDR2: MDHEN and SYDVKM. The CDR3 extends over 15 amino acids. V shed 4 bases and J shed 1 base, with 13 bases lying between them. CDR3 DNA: TGTGCCAGCAGTTCTACAGGGATAACGAACACTGAAGCTTTCTTT. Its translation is CASSSTGITNTEAFF.

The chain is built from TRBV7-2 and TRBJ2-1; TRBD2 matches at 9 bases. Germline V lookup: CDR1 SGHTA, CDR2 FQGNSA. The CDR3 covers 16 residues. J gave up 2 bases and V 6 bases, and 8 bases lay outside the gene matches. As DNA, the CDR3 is TGTGCCAGCAGTCGGACTAGCGTACCACCCTACAATGAGCAGTTCTTC. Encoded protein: CASSRTSVPPYNEQFF.

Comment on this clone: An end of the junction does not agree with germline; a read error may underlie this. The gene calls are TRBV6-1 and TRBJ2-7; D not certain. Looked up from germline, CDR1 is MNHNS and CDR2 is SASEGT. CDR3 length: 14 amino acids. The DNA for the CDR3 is TGTGCCAGCAGTGTATCCAGGCCCAGCTACGGGCAGTACTTC. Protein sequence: CASSVSRPSYGQYF.

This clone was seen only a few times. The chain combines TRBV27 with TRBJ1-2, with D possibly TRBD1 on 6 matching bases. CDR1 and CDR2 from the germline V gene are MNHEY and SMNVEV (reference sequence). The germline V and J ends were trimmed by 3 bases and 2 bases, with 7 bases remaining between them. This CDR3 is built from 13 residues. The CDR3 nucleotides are TGTGCCAGCAGTTTGGGGGCCAACTATGGCTACACCTTC. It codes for CASSLGANYGYTF.

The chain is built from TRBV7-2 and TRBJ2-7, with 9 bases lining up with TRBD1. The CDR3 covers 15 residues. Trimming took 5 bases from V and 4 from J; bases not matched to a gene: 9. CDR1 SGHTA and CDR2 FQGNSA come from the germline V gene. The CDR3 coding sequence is TGTGCCAGCAGCCTTTCCGGGACAGGGTTATACGAGCAGTACTTC. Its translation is CASSLSGTGLYEQYF.

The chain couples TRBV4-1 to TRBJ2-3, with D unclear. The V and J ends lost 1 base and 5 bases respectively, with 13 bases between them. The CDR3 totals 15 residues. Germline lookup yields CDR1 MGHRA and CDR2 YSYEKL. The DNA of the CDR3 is TGCGCCAGCAGCCAAGGTAAACTGAGGATAGATACGCAGTATTTT. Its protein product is CASSQGKLRIDTQYF.

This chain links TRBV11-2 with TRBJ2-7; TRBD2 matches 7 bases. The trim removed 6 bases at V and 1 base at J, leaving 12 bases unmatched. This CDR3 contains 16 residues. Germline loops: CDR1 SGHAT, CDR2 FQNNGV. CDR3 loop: CASRTGGPLRSYEQYF. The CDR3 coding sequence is TGTGCCAGCAGAACGGGAGGCCCACTGAGGTCCTACGAGCAGTACTTC.

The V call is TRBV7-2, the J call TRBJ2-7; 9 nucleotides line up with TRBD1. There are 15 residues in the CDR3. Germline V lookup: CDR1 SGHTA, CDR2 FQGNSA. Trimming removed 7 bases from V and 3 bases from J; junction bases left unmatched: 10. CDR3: CASTHLGDRDYEQYF. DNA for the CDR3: TGTGCCAGCACCCACCTCGGGGACAGGGACTACGAGCAGTACTTC. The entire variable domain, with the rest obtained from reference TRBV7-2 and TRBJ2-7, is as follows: GAGVSQSPSNKVTEKGKDVELRCDPISGHTALYWYRQSLGQGLEFLIYFQGNSAPDKSGLPSDRFSAERTGGSVSTLTIQRTQQEDSAVYLCASTHLGDRDYEQYFGPGTRLTVT.

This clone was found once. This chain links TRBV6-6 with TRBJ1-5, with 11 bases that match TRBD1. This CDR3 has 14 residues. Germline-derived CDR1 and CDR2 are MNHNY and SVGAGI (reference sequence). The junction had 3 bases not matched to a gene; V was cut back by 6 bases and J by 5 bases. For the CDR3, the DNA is TGTGCCAGCAGCAGGGACAGGGGGGATCAGCCCCAGCATTTT. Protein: CASSRDRGDQPQHF.

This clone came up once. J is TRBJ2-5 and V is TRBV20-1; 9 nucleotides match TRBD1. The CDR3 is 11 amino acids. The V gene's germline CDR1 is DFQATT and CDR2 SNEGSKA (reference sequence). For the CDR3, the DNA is TGCACGACAGGGGGACAAGAGACCCAGTACTTC. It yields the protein CTTGGQETQYF.

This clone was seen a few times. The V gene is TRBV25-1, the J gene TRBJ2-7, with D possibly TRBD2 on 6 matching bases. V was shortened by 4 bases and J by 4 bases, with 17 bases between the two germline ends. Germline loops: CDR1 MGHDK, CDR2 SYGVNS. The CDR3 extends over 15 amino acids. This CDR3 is CASSGRATNSYEQYF. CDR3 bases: TGTGCCAGCAGTGGGAGGGCTACTAATTCATACGAGCAGTACTTC.

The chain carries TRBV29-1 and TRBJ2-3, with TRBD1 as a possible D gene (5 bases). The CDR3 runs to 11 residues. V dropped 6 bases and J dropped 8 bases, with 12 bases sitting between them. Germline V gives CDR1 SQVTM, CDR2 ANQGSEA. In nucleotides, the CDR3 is TGCAGCGTGGGGCTTGTGGGTACGCAGTATTTT. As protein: CSVGLVGTQYF.

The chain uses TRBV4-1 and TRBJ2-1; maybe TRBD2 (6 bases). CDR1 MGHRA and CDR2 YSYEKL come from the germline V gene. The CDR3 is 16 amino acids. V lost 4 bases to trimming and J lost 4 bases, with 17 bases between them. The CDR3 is CASSPGRAIGYNEQFF. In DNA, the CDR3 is TGCGCCAGCAGCCCCGGGAGAGCGATTGGGTACAATGAGCAGTTCTTC.

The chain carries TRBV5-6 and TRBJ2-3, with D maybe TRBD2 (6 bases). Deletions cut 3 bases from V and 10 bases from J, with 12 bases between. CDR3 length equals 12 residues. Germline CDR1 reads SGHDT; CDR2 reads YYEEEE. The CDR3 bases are TGTGCCAGCAGCTCGATGGGAGGAGCGCAGTATTTT. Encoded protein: CASSSMGGAQYF.

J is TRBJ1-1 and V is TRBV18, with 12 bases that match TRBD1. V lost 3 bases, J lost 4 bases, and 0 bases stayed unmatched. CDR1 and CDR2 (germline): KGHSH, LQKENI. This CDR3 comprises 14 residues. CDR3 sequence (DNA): TGTGCCAGCTCACCGGGACAGGGGGCCACTGAAGCTTTCTTT. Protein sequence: CASSPGQGATEAFF. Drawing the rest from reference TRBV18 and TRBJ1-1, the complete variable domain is NAGVMQNPRHLVRRRGQEARLRCSPMKGHSHVYWYRQLPEEGLKFMVYLQKENIIDESGMPKERFSAEFPKEGPSILRIQQVVRGDSAAYFCASSPGQGATEAFFGQGTRLTVV.

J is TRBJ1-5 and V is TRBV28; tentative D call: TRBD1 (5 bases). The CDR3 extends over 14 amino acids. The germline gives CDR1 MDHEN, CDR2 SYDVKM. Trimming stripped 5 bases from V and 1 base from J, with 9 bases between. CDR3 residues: CASSKQVSNQPQHF. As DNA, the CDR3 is TGTGCCAGCAGTAAACAGGTCAGCAATCAGCCCCAGCATTTT.

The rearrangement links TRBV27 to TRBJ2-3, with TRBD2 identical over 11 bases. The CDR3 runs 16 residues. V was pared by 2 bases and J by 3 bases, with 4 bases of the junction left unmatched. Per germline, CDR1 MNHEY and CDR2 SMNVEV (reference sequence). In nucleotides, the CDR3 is TGTGCCAGCAGTTTAGGCCTAGCGGGAGGTACAGATACGCAGTATTTT. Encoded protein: CASSLGLAGGTDTQYF.

For the CDR3, the DNA is TGCGCCAGCAGCCAAGATCTAGCGGGAAGAAACTACGAGCAGTACTTC. Residues: CASSQDLAGRNYEQYF. This chain links TRBV4-3 with TRBJ2-7; 9 positions agree with TRBD2. Germline values: CDR1 LGHNA, CDR2 YSLEER. V lost 0 bases and J lost 3; bases outside the gene matches: 6. This CDR3 spans 16 amino acids.

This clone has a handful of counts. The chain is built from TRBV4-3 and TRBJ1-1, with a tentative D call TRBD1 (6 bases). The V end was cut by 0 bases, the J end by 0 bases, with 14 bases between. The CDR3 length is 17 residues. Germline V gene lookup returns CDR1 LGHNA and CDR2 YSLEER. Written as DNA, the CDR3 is TGCGCCAGCAGCCAAGATCGGGGACACTTAATGAACACTGAAGCTTTCTTT. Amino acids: CASSQDRGHLMNTEAFF.